The 19 T cell receptor beta chains reported below all come from one sample, sequenced in a study of tumor and adjacent non-tumor tissue in lung cancer. Three rounds of nested PCR, following a modified ARM-PCR protocol, produced the TCRbeta library. TCRdb processed the multiplex PCR reads anew with MiXCR; each CDR3 protein has one entry. The table has fewer than 75,000 distinct CDR3 sequences, about 77% seen once. The template was RNA from unsorted bulk tissue. Distant lung tissue was collected more than 3 cm away from the tumor edge. The specimen sequenced was distant non-tumor lung tissue. The origin of the receptors is a man in his sixties with non-small cell lung cancer.

With respect to this clonotype: At one boundary the junction diverges from the germline segment, which might be a read error. This sequence joins TRBV6-1 and TRBJ2-6, with TRBD2 identical over 7 bases. The CDR3 has 17 amino acids. Looked up from germline, CDR1 is MNHNS and CDR2 is SASEGT. The CDR3 loop reads CASSEVGGSVGANILTF. In DNA form, the CDR3 reads TGTGCCAGCAGTGAAGTGGGAGGGAGTGTTGGGGCCAACATCCTGACTTTC.

A remark on this clonotype: The final CDR3 position lacks the conserved phenylalanine or tryptophan, pointing to a likely read error. The rearrangement joins TRBV28 to TRBJ1-5, with a tentative D call TRBD1 (5 bases). Trimming left V 3 bases short and J 1 base short, with 13 bases between. Germline V gives CDR1 MDHEN, CDR2 SYDVKM. This CDR3 spans 16 amino acids. CDR3 protein: CASSFLGGGSNQPQHL. The CDR3 DNA follows: TGTGCCAGCAGTTTTCTGGGGGGAGGAAGCAATCAGCCCCAGCATCTT.

As for this clonotype: A much larger clone lies a single base off, so this may be a read error. J is TRBJ1-2 and V is TRBV20-1, with D possibly TRBD1 on 6 matching bases. This CDR3 is built from 12 residues. Deletions cut 5 bases from V and 7 bases from J, with 14 bases between. CDR1 and CDR2 from the germline V gene are DFQATT and SNEGSKA (reference sequence). CDR3 sequence: CSASRGARGYTF. As DNA, the CDR3 is TGCAGTGCTTCCCGGGGGGCGCGTGGCTACACCTTC.

About this clonotype itself: The junction shows a germline mismatch at one end, possibly a read error. This rearrangement joins TRBV29-1 to TRBJ2-5; TRBD2 aligns across 8 bases. The CDR3 extends over 14 amino acids. The V gene's germline CDR1 is SQVTM and CDR2 ANQGSEA. The CDR3 DNA follows: TGCAGCGTTGTCGGCGGACTAGCAGAAGAGACCCGGTACTTC. It specifies CSVVGGLAEETRYF.

This clonotype is a singleton in its sample. The chain couples TRBV11-1 to TRBJ2-5; D unclear. The DNA matches TRBJ2-1 better at its end, which makes the J call doubtful. The CDR3 covers 14 residues. The V gene's germline CDR1 is SGHAT and CDR2 FQDESV (reference sequence). CDR3 nucleotide sequence: TGTGCCAGTAGCAAAGACACATACCAAGAGACCCAGTTCTTC. Translating it yields CASSKDTYQETQFF.

The gene calls are TRBV6-5 and TRBJ2-5; no reliable D call. In germline, CDR1 is MNHEY, CDR2 SVGAGI. This CDR3 is built from 13 residues. Trimming removed 9 bases from V and 6 bases from J, with 17 bases in between. As DNA, the CDR3 is TGTGCCAGTAGGCCCTCGCTTGGTAAGACCCAGTACTTC. Translating it yields CASRPSLGKTQYF.

Regarding this clonotype: Compared with germline, one end of the junction differs, possibly owing to a read error. The gene calls are TRBV5-1 and TRBJ1-2, with 7 bases matching TRBD1. The CDR3 is 15 residues long. In germline, CDR1 is SGHRS, CDR2 YFSETQ. DNA for the CDR3: TGTGCCAGCAGCGCAATTCCGGGACAGTACTATGGCTACACCTTC. Its translation is CASSAIPGQYYGYTF.

About this clonotype itself: A much larger clonotype is one base distant, so this may be a read error. The CDR3 does not close with the conserved phenylalanine or tryptophan, likely indicating a read error. The V and J genes are TRBV7-8 and TRBJ1-1; no firm D call. The CDR3 runs to 16 residues. CDR1 and CDR2 from the germline V gene are SGHVS and FQNEAQ. The CDR3 reads CASSLSTTPMNTDAFL. The CDR3 DNA follows: TGTGCCAGCAGCTTATCGACTACACCCATGAACACTGATGCTTTCCTT.

To note about this clonotype: The junction shows a germline mismatch at one end, possibly a read error. V gene TRBV9 combines with J gene TRBJ2-1; D is ambiguous. This CDR3 spans 16 amino acids. CDR1 and CDR2 from the germline V gene are SGDLS and YYNGEE. The CDR3 is CASSVASQSVGNEQFF. The DNA for the CDR3 is TGCGCCAGCAGCGTAGCCTCCCAGTCAGTGGGAAATGAGCAGTTCTTC.

Regarding this clonotype: The junction departs from germline at one end; a sequencing error may be responsible. The CDR3, as DNA: TGTGCCAGCAGTGAACTACAGGGGAGGAGTCGGAATGAGCAGTTATTC. This encodes CASSELQGRSRNEQLF. The chain combines TRBV6-1 with TRBJ2-1; TRBD1 is a possible D gene (7 bases). CDR1 MNHNS and CDR2 SASEGT come from the germline V gene. This CDR3 is built from 16 residues.

V gene TRBV6-4 combines with J gene TRBJ2-7; 7 nucleotides align to TRBD2. The junction had 26 bases not matched to a gene; V was cut back by 7 bases and J by 5 bases. The CDR3 covers 19 residues. Germline values: CDR1 MRHNA, CDR2 SNTAGT. The CDR3 loop reads CASNQTGPGLAGVVHEQYF. As DNA, the CDR3 is TGTGCCAGCAATCAGACCGGACCGGGACTGGCGGGAGTAGTCCACGAGCAGTACTTC.

On this clonotype: Here the CDR3 omits its conserved ending phenylalanine or tryptophan, so a read error is the likely source. The chain is built from TRBV7-2 and TRBJ2-1; D perhaps matches TRBD2 (6 bases). CDR1 is SGHTA, CDR2 FQGNSA, per germline. The CDR3 is 15 amino acids. Trimming took off 2 bases at V and 4 bases at J, with 12 bases between the two ends. CDR3 sequence (DNA): TGTGCCAGCAGCTTATCGTCCGGGAGTTACAATGAGCAGTTCATC. It yields the protein CASSLSSGSYNEQFI.

This clonotype was counted only a few times. Compared with germline, one end of the junction differs, possibly owing to a read error. The chain uses TRBV4-1 and TRBJ1-1; 8 bases fit TRBD1. The CDR3 has 15 amino acids. Germline assignment: CDR1 MGHRA and CDR2 YSYEKL. CDR3 protein: CASSHRTGRNTEAFF. The CDR3 nucleotides are TGCGCCAGTAGCCATAGGACAGGGAGAAACACTGAAGCTTTCTTT.

The chain uses TRBV12-3 or TRBV12-4 and TRBJ1-1, with D unresolved. The CDR3 runs to 13 residues. V was trimmed by 1 base and J by 5 bases, leaving 8 bases between them. This CDR3 reads CASSLEARTEAFF. Written as DNA, the CDR3 is TGTGCCAGCAGTTTAGAGGCTCGGACTGAAGCTTTCTTT.

The chain links TRBV29-1 to TRBJ1-5; 8 bases line up with TRBD1. Germline CDR1 is SQVTM and CDR2 is ANQGSEA. This CDR3 has 14 amino acids. Losses at the gene ends were 7 bases for V and 5 bases for J; bases not matched to a gene: 10. The CDR3 loop is CSASRGPEDQPQHF. DNA of the CDR3: TGCAGCGCAAGCAGGGGGCCGGAGGATCAGCCCCAGCATTTT.

Details on this clonotype: At one of its ends the junction is not consistent with the germline gene, which may arise from a read error. The J gene is TRBJ1-6, the V gene TRBV4-1; 10 bases fit TRBD1. This CDR3 has 18 amino acids. Germline CDR1 reads MGHRA; CDR2 reads YSYEKL. CDR3: CVSSQDSTGGSPNSSLHF. CDR3 sequence (DNA): TGCGTCAGCAGCCAAGATTCGACAGGGGGCTCACCTAATTCATCCCTCCACTTT.

In the case of this clonotype: The germline gene is not matched at one end of the junction; a read error may be the cause. This chain connects TRBV5-1 to TRBJ2-5, with D uncertain. The CDR3 extends over 13 amino acids. The V gene's germline CDR1 is SGHRS and CDR2 YFSETQ. The CDR3 nucleotides read TGCGCCAGCTGCTCACTGTACCAGGAGACCCAGTACTTC. It yields the protein CASCSLYQETQYF.

To note about this clonotype: The junction departs from the called germline gene at one end, perhaps through a read error. The chain combines TRBV6-5 with TRBJ2-7; D unclear. The CDR3 extends over 13 amino acids. The germline V gene has CDR1 MNHEY and CDR2 SVGAGI. CDR3 nucleotide sequence: TGTGCCAGCAAAGGACGGCAGTCCTACCAGCAGTACTTC. Protein product: CASKGRQSYQQYF.

By share of the sample, this clonotype is medium-sized (0.01 to 0.1%). The chain has TRBV6-6 and TRBJ2-1; tentative D call: TRBD2 (5 bases). The CDR3 covers 14 residues. V was clipped by 2 bases and J by 6 bases, with 11 bases between them. Germline-derived CDR1 and CDR2 are MNHNY and SVGAGI (reference sequence). In DNA form, the CDR3 reads TGTGCCAGCAGTTACGGAGGCACCCGCAATGAGCAGTTCTTC. Residues: CASSYGGTRNEQFF.